These 4 T cell receptor beta chains were sequenced from one sample in a study of T cells in Graves' hyperthyroidism and ophthalmopathy. TCR beta CDR3 sequences were amplified from RNA transcripts. TCR CDR3 underwent first-round RT-PCR with the HTBI primer set. Each CDR3 protein gets one entry after TCRdb re-called the multiplex PCR reads with MiXCR. The sample lists about 610,000 distinct CDR3 sequences, 46% seen once, with about 8.3% in the top ten. Sequenced material: peripheral blood or thyroid tissue (not recorded which). These receptor sequences come from a woman aged 18-35 years with Graves' hyperthyroidism.

The chain carries TRBV5-4 and TRBJ2-3, with D possibly matching TRBD2 (5 bases). Germline CDR1 and CDR2: SGHNT and YYREEE (reference sequence). The CDR3 is 13 amino acids. Trimming took 4 bases from V and 4 from J, leaving 10 bases between them. The CDR3 reads CASSGREADTQYF. Here the CDR3 DNA reads TGTGCCAGCAGCGGGAGAGAGGCAGATACGCAGTATTTT.

The V call is TRBV29-1, the J call TRBJ2-7, with 9 bases identical to TRBD1. The CDR3 is 13 amino acids. Looked up from germline, CDR1 is SQVTM and CDR2 is ANQGSEA. After removal of 4 bases from V and 3 bases from J, the junction contained 4 bases not matched to a gene. The CDR3 bases are TGCAGCGTTGGTCGGGGACAGGGCTACGAGCAGTACTTC. Residues: CSVGRGQGYEQYF.

The J gene is TRBJ2-7, the V gene TRBV7-9; TRBD2 might be the D (6 bases). Trimming shortened V by 10 bases and J by 0 bases, and 19 bases separated the two germline ends. Germline V CDR1 and CDR2: SEHNR, FQNEAQ (reference sequence). This CDR3 is 15 amino acids long. The CDR3 coding sequence is TGTGCCACCCCCCGCTCTAGCGCGCCCTCCTACGAGCAGTACTTC. Encoded protein: CATPRSSAPSYEQYF.

This clonotype was observed many times. The V gene is TRBV9, the J gene TRBJ2-7, with D unclear. This CDR3 comprises 15 residues. The germline V gene encodes CDR1 SGDLS and CDR2 YYNGEE. V gave up 2 bases and J gave up 1 base, with 13 bases separating them. The CDR3 sequence is CASSVGHPDSYEQYF. CDR3 bases: TGTGCCAGCAGCGTCGGGCATCCAGATTCCTACGAGCAGTACTTC.